These T cell receptor beta chains were read from a single sample in a study of cytomegalovirus exposure and HLA in healthy donors. The protocol was immunoSEQ multiplex PCR, while the TCRdb copy is restricted to in-frame clones and leaves out a portion. The sample records 110,000 to 150,000 clones, roughly 80% being singletons. Material for sequencing was PBMCs. The receptor set was obtained from a woman in her thirties or forties in good health and CMV-seropositive. CDR3s include the opening cysteine and the closing phenylalanine or tryptophan. The D gene is left open where the match is weak. Not all rows give a size; the values are once, few, many and, for expanded clones, a class.

TGCGCCAGCAGCCCCGGGACTAGACTCTACAATGAGCAGTTCTTC	CASSPGTRLYNEQFF	15	TRBV5-1	TRBD2	TRBJ2-1	NA
TGTGCCAGCAGCCTGGGGAGGGAGGGCGAAAAACTGTTTTTT	CASSLGREGEKLFF	14	TRBV27	NA	TRBJ1-4	few
TGTGCCAGCAGTTCGGACAGGGGCTCTGGAAACACCATATATTTT	CASSSDRGSGNTIYF	15	TRBV7-2	TRBD1	TRBJ1-3	NA
TGTGCCAGCAGTTTATTGCGGGGTTCGGGGGAGCTGTTTTTT	CASSLLRGSGELFF	14	TRBV27	NA	TRBJ2-2	NA
TGTGCCAGCAGTTTAGCGCTAAGCTCCTACAATGAGCAGTTCTTC	CASSLALSSYNEQFF	15	TRBV6-5	NA	TRBJ2-1	once
TGTGCCAGCAGTTTAAAGCGAGAGGGGGCGAATGAAAAACTGTTTTTT	CASSLKREGANEKLFF	16	TRBV27	TRBD1	TRBJ1-4	NA
TGTGCCAGTAGTAAAGCCGGGGGGTCTGAAGCTTTCTTT	CASSKAGGSEAFF	13	TRBV19	NA	TRBJ1-1	NA
TGTGCCAGTAGTCTTGTAGCGGGAGTCTACGAGCAGTACTTC	CASSLVAGVYEQYF	14	TRBV19	TRBD2	TRBJ2-7	NA
TGTGCCAGTAGTATATACTCGGGGAGCTACGAGCAGTACTTC	CASSIYSGSYEQYF	14	TRBV19	NA	TRBJ2-7	NA
TGCGCCAGCAGCCCGGGACAGGGGGCAAACTATGGCTACACCTTC	CASSPGQGANYGYTF	15	TRBV5-1	TRBD1	TRBJ1-2	NA
TGTGCCAGCTCACCGGAGGGGTACGAGCAGTACTTC	CASSPEGYEQYF	12	TRBV18	NA	TRBJ2-7	once
TGTGCCAGCAGTTTGGGCCTAGCGGGAACCTACAATGAGCAGTTCTTC	CASSLGLAGTYNEQFF	16	TRBV27	TRBD2	TRBJ2-1	NA
TGTGCCAGTAGTCTAACGACTAGCCCTGCACTCTACAATGAGCAGTTCTTC	CASSLTTSPALYNEQFF	17	TRBV19	TRBD2	TRBJ2-1	NA
TGCAGCGCCGGGACAACTAATGAAAAACTGTTTTTT	CSAGTTNEKLFF	12	TRBV29-1	NA	TRBJ1-4	NA
TGTGCGAGCAGGGAGGGAGTCCTTAATGAAAAACTGTTTTTT	CASREGVLNEKLFF	14	TRBV6-1	NA	TRBJ1-4	NA
TGTGCCAGCAGCGTAGAGGGGAGCAATCAGCCCCAGCATTTT	CASSVEGSNQPQHF	14	TRBV9	NA	TRBJ1-5	NA
TGTGCCAGCAGCTTAGTGACAGGGCAAGAGACCCAGTACTTC	CASSLVTGQETQYF	14	TRBV11-2	TRBD1	TRBJ2-5	NA
TGTGCCAGCAGCTTAGGGCGGCGGGGGAACACTGAAGCTTTCTTT	CASSLGRRGNTEAFF	15	TRBV7-8	NA	TRBJ1-1	NA
TGTGCCAGCAGGACACAGGGGGCCGACACTGAAGCTTTCTTT	CASRTQGADTEAFF	14	TRBV2	TRBD1	TRBJ1-1	NA
TGTGCCAGCAGTAAACAGGGGGCGGGGGACACTGAAGCTTTCTTT	CASSKQGAGDTEAFF	15	TRBV6-5	TRBD1	TRBJ1-1	few
TGTGCCAGCAGCCGAGATCATGGCTCCTACAATGAGCAGTTCTTC	CASSRDHGSYNEQFF	15	TRBV7-2	NA	TRBJ2-1	NA
TGTGCCAGCAGTACGGGACAGGGGGCTGTAGATACGCAGTATTTT	CASSTGQGAVDTQYF	15	TRBV2	TRBD1	TRBJ2-3	NA
TGTGCCAGCAGCCCTCCAATGACTTACACTGAAGCTTTCTTT	CASSPPMTYTEAFF	14	TRBV7-2	NA	TRBJ1-1	NA
TGTGCCAGCAGGGTGGGACTAGCGGGGCGCACAGATACGCAGTATTTT	CASRVGLAGRTDTQYF	16	TRBV28	TRBD2	TRBJ2-3	once
TGTGCCAGCAGTGTACTCGGGGGGGCGATAACAGATACGCAGTATTTT	CASSVLGGAITDTQYF	16	TRBV6-1	TRBD2	TRBJ2-3	NA
TGCAGCGTGGACAGCCTCCACAATGAGCAGTTCTTC	CSVDSLHNEQFF	12	TRBV29-1	NA	TRBJ2-1	NA
TGCGCCAGCAGCCCTGGTATACTAGCGGGGGATATACAAGAGACCCAGTACTTC	CASSPGILAGDIQETQYF	18	TRBV5-1	TRBD2	TRBJ2-5	few
TGTGCCAGCAGGAAAGGGGCGGGCAATCAGCCCCAGCATTTT	CASRKGAGNQPQHF	14	TRBV6-1	NA	TRBJ1-5	NA
TGTGCCAGTAGGGCGACAGGGGCTGAACGGCAGTTCTTC	CASRATGAERQFF	13	TRBV19	TRBD1	TRBJ2-1	NA
TGTGCCAGCAGTGTCTTAGACGAGCAGTACTTC	CASSVLDEQYF	11	TRBV2	NA	TRBJ2-7	NA
TGTGCCAGCAGCAGGGAATCTGGCAATCAGCCCCAGCATTTT	CASSRESGNQPQHF	14	TRBV6-1	NA	TRBJ1-5	few
TGTGCCAGCAGCCGGACAGGGGGTAGGGAGCAGTACTTC	CASSRTGGREQYF	13	TRBV11-2	TRBD1	TRBJ2-7	NA
TGTGCCAGCCAGGAGACAGCCGTCAGCTCTGGGGCCAACGTCCTGACTTTC	CASQETAVSSGANVLTF	17	TRBV7-9	NA	TRBJ2-6	once
TGTGCCAGCAGCGTAGAAGGGGTCCAAGAGACCCAGTACTTC	CASSVEGVQETQYF	14	TRBV9	NA	TRBJ2-5	NA
TGTGCCAGCAGCGAAACGGGACAGGGCCCAGATACGCAGTATTTT	CASSETGQGPDTQYF	15	TRBV9	TRBD1	TRBJ2-3	NA
TGTGCCAGTAATCCTCTTCAGGGGGATAGCAATCAGCCCCAGCATTTT	CASNPLQGDSNQPQHF	16	TRBV19	TRBD1	TRBJ1-5	NA
TGTGCCAGCAGTTTATGGGGGACTAGCGGACACAATGAGCAGTTCTTC	CASSLWGTSGHNEQFF	16	TRBV28	TRBD2	TRBJ2-1	NA
TGCAGCGTTTGCGAGACTTACATGAACACTGAAGCTTTCTTT	CSVCETYMNTEAFF	14	TRBV29-1	NA	TRBJ1-1	NA
TGTGCCAGCAGCTTGGCCGCCAGGGGTGATAATACGCAGTATTTT	CASSLAARGDNTQYF	15	TRBV5-4	NA	TRBJ2-3	once
TGTGCCAGCAGTTTAGTCCGGGAAAAACTGTTTTTT	CASSLVREKLFF	12	TRBV28	NA	TRBJ1-4	NA
TGTGCCAGCAGCCAAGACAGGGGTTACGAGCAGTACTTC	CASSQDRGYEQYF	13	TRBV5-8	TRBD1	TRBJ2-7	few
TGTGCCAGCAGCCGGGACAGGGTCGAGCAGTACTTC	CASSRDRVEQYF	12	TRBV7-9	TRBD1	TRBJ2-7	NA
TGTGCCAGCAGTGAATTTTGGGGGGGGAACAATGAGCAGTTCTTC	CASSEFWGGNNEQFF	15	TRBV25-1	TRBD2	TRBJ2-1	few